These T cell receptor beta chains were read from a single sample in a study of cytotoxic CD8 clonotypes in ibrutinib-treated CLL. Assay: immunoSEQ multiplex PCR; the TCRdb copy retains only in-frame clones and omits some. The sample shows more than 50,000 clones, 57% of them seen only once. The sequencing used PBMCs, collected after 12 months of ibrutinib treatment. The receptors were gathered from a human donor with chronic lymphocytic leukemia. Each CDR3 is given with its conserved first and last residue. Fields, in order: clone size, V gene, J gene, D gene, CDR3 protein, CDR3 DNA. The D gene is left open where the match is weak. Expanded clones are given a class, and other clones once, few, many or no size at all.

few	TRBV7-8	TRBJ2-3	NA	CASSLISSTSPIGQYF	TGTGCCAGCAGCTTAATATCCAGCACATCCCCAATAGGGCAGTATTTT
NA	TRBV14	TRBJ1-6	NA	CASSQGGRSWSPLHF	TGTGCCAGCAGCCAAGGAGGACGGTCCTGGTCACCCCTCCACTTT
NA	TRBV6-6	TRBJ2-5	NA	CASSYRGGRETQYF	TGTGCCAGCAGTTACAGGGGCGGGCGGGAGACCCAGTACTTC
few	TRBV5-1	TRBJ2-3	TRBD2	CASSLGGTRGATQYF	TGCGCCAGCAGCTTAGGGGGGACTAGGGGAGCTACGCAGTATTTT
NA	TRBV6-1	TRBJ1-5	NA	CASSEWGGQPQHF	TGTGCCAGCAGTGAATGGGGGGGTCAGCCCCAGCATTTT
NA	TRBV10-3	TRBJ1-3	NA	CAISESEYSGNTIYF	TGTGCCATCAGTGAGTCGGAGTACTCTGGAAACACCATATATTTT
NA	TRBV6-1	TRBJ2-7	NA	CASSEAPTVGEQYF	TGTGCCAGCAGTGAAGCCCCGACAGTTGGGGAGCAGTACTTC
NA	TRBV27	TRBJ2-3	TRBD2	CASRGLAGIDTQYF	TGTGCCAGCAGGGGACTAGCGGGAATAGATACGCAGTATTTT
NA	TRBV11-1	TRBJ2-2	NA	CASSFGRADTGELFF	TGTGCCAGCAGCTTCGGCAGGGCCGACACCGGGGAGCTGTTTTTT
NA	TRBV13	TRBJ2-1	NA	CASSLYVQHQNEQFF	TGTGCCAGCAGCTTATATGTGCAGCATCAGAATGAGCAGTTCTTC
NA	TRBV6-5	TRBJ2-2	NA	CASSQGGAFTGELFF	TGTGCCAGCAGTCAAGGGGGGGCGTTCACCGGGGAGCTGTTTTTT
NA	TRBV19	TRBJ1-2	TRBD1	CASNKQGGLYGYTF	TGTGCCAGTAACAAACAGGGGGGCCTGTATGGCTACACCTTC
NA	TRBV5-1	TRBJ1-1	TRBD1	CASSSGQGSGTEAFF	TGCGCCAGCAGCTCTGGACAGGGATCGGGCACTGAAGCTTTCTTT
few	TRBV6-1	TRBJ1-5	NA	CASSEDLGLYQPQHF	TGTGCCAGCAGTGAAGACCTGGGACTTTATCAGCCCCAGCATTTT
NA	TRBV16	TRBJ2-1	NA	CASSQGRWFGTRSYNEQFF	TGTGCCAGCAGCCAAGGAAGGTGGTTCGGCACTCGCTCCTACAATGAGCAGTTCTTC
NA	TRBV28	TRBJ1-2	NA	CASSSSGRGVRGYTF	TGTGCCAGCAGCTCCTCGGGCAGGGGCGTTCGTGGCTACACCTTC
once	TRBV19	TRBJ1-3	NA	CASSTAGRGSGSGNTIYF	TGTGCCAGTAGTACCGCCGGGAGGGGATCAGGCTCTGGAAACACCATATATTTT
NA	TRBV4-1	TRBJ1-1	NA	CASSQVGVNTEAFF	TGCGCCAGCAGCCAGGTCGGGGTAAACACTGAAGCTTTCTTT
NA	TRBV10-2	TRBJ1-5	NA	CASSEGHPSGQPQHF	TGCGCCAGCAGTGAGGGACATCCCTCGGGTCAGCCCCAGCATTTT
few	TRBV5-5	TRBJ1-2	NA	CASRAGQLGGYTF	TGTGCCAGCCGGGCGGGGCAACTAGGTGGCTACACCTTC
NA	TRBV1	TRBJ2-2	NA	CTSSQDPRLWTGELFF	TGCACCAGCAGCCAAGATCCGAGACTGTGGACCGGGGAGCTGTTTTTT
many	TRBV4-1	TRBJ1-1	TRBD1	CASSQAGQGGMGAFF	TGCGCCAGCAGCCAAGCCGGACAGGGTGGGATGGGGGCTTTCTTT
few	TRBV2	TRBJ1-6	NA	CASRRGGGVITPGIDSPLHF	TGTGCCAGCCGACGGGGTGGTGGTGTGATAACCCCGGGGATTGATTCACCCCTCCACTTT
NA	TRBV10-3	TRBJ2-6	TRBD1	CAISLGGGGANVLTF	TGTGCCATCAGTCTAGGGGGCGGTGGGGCCAACGTCCTGACTTTC
NA	TRBV11-2	TRBJ2-6	TRBD1	CASSWGQGRSGANVLTF	TGTGCCAGCAGCTGGGGACAGGGGAGGTCTGGGGCCAACGTCCTGACTTTC
NA	TRBV7-6	TRBJ1-2	NA	CASSLVGDYGYTF	TGTGCCAGCAGCTTAGTAGGGGACTATGGCTACACCTTC
once	TRBV4-1	TRBJ2-1	TRBD2	CASSQMGLAGGDEQFF	TGCGCCAGCAGCCAAATGGGGCTAGCGGGAGGTGATGAGCAGTTCTTC
once	TRBV19	TRBJ1-3	TRBD1	CASSQGAMGGNTIYF	TGTGCCAGTTCACAGGGGGCTATGGGTGGAAACACCATATATTTT
NA	TRBV28	TRBJ2-7	TRBD1	CASSYPQGYEQYF	TGTGCCAGCAGTTACCCACAGGGGTACGAGCAGTACTTC
NA	TRBV5-1	TRBJ2-7	NA	CASSLLAWSEQYF	TGCGCCAGCAGCCTATTAGCGTGGTCCGAGCAGTACTTC
few	TRBV5-1	TRBJ2-3	NA	CASSPWAFNTDTQYF	TGCGCCAGCAGCCCATGGGCCTTCAACACAGATACGCAGTATTTT
NA	TRBV10-3	TRBJ1-2	TRBD1	CAISESSQGAHGYTF	TGTGCCATCAGTGAGTCTAGTCAGGGGGCGCATGGCTACACCTTC
NA	TRBV5-1	TRBJ2-1	NA	CASSSKPGQGYNEQFF	TGCGCCAGCAGCTCCAAGCCGGGACAAGGATACAATGAGCAGTTCTTC
few	TRBV5-1	TRBJ2-7	NA	CASSLGLGVGEQYF	TGCGCCAGCAGCTTGGGACTAGGAGTCGGCGAGCAGTACTTC
NA	TRBV30	TRBJ2-2	NA	CAWKGSKPTGELFF	TGTGCCTGGAAGGGGTCCAAGCCTACCGGGGAGCTGTTTTTT
NA	TRBV18	TRBJ2-3	TRBD2	CASSPQVQRGASTDTQYF	TGTGCCAGCTCACCACAGGTGCAGCGGGGGGCCTCCACAGATACGCAGTATTTT
NA	TRBV11-2	TRBJ2-2	NA	CASSPEGVRGELFF	TGTGCCAGCAGCCCCGAGGGAGTACGTGGGGAGCTGTTTTTT
NA	TRBV11-2	TRBJ1-4	NA	CASSFTAATNEKLFF	TGTGCCAGCAGCTTTACGGCTGCAACTAATGAAAAACTGTTTTTT
NA	TRBV5-4	TRBJ2-1	NA	CASSSPGGTNNEQFF	TGTGCCAGCAGCTCACCAGGGGGGACCAACAATGAGCAGTTCTTC
NA	TRBV11-3	TRBJ2-5	NA	CASSAQGQQETQYF	TGTGCCAGCAGCGCGCAGGGGCAGCAAGAGACCCAGTACTTC
many	TRBV6-5	TRBJ2-1	NA	CASSLGYNEQFF	TGTGCCAGCAGCCTAGGATACAATGAGCAGTTCTTC
NA	TRBV18	TRBJ1-5	NA	CASSPITGNQPQHF	TGTGCCAGCTCACCAATCACAGGGAACCAGCCCCAGCATTTT
few	TRBV7-2	TRBJ1-4	TRBD1	CASSLALDRAREKLFF	TGTGCCAGCAGCTTAGCGCTAGACAGGGCTCGCGAAAAACTGTTTTTT